This T cell receptor beta chain was observed in a study of cytomegalovirus exposure and HLA in healthy donors. General study points: Most TCR sequences were seen very rarely across donors, but some public TCRs occurred in many. Among TCR beta chains, those listed as cytomegalovirus-associated numbered more than 150.

Trimming took 0 bases from V and 0 from J, leaving 14 bases between them. The CDR3 is 17 amino acids. The germline V gene has CDR1 SGHVS and CDR2 FQNEAQ. A single count supports this clone. As yet, its antigen is unknown. PCR was performed using 60 Vbeta and 13 Jbeta primers. Assay: immunoSEQ multiplex PCR; the TCRdb copy retains only in-frame clones and omits some. Among under 250,000 clones listed, approximately 80% were seen once. This chain links TRBV7-8 with TRBJ1-1; D call uncertain. The sequenced material came from PBMCs. The sequence was collected from a boy aged 2 to 10 in good health and CMV-seronegative. The CDR3 bases are TGTGCCAGCAGCTTAGCGAAATCCACGGTCCTGAACACTGAAGCTTTCTTT. Its translation is CASSLAKSTVLNTEAFF.